This T cell receptor (beta chain) was recorded in a study of blood T cell repertoires in COVID-19. About the research overall: COVID-19 samples, acute and convalescent, were from the United States, Italy and Spain. Sample material is recorded as cDNA or gDNA derived from T cells, B-cell-depleted T cells, or PBMCs.

The CDR3 runs 13 residues. The V gene lost 4 bases and the J gene lost 2 bases, with 8 bases spanning the gap. In the original processing: For nucleated cells, counts were estimated from reference gene primer amplification. Sequencing used immunoSEQ multiplex PCR; TCRdb keeps in-frame clones, though not all of them. The V and J calls and clone size come from that table; D and trimming were worked out from the DNA. The data hold about 50,000 clones, with over 80% observed a single time. V is TRBV12-3 or TRBV12-4 and J is TRBJ1-1, with D unresolved. The TCR was taken from a human donor in a cohort sampled during active COVID-19. Sequenced: peripheral blood. This CDR3 reads CASSSPSNTEAFF. CDR3 sequence (DNA): TGTGCCAGCAGTTCCCCCAGTAACACTGAAGCTTTCTTT.